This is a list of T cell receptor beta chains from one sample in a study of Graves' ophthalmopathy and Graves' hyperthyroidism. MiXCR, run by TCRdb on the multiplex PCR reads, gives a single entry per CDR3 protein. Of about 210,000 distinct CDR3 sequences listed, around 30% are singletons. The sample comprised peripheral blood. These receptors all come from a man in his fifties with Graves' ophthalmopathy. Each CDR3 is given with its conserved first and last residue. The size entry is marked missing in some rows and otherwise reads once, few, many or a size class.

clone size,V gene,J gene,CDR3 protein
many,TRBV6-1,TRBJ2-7,CASTAGTSGFGEQYF
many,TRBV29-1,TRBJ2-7,CSVSIGLNVDF
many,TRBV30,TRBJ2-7,CAWTGTYYEQYF
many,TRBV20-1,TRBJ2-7,CSANAGGFYEQYF
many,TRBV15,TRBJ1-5,CATSTGQGLQPQHF
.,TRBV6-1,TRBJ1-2,CASSEEGVSYGYTF
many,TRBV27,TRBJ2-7,CASSIRTSGVSYEQYF
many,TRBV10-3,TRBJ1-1,CAISELGQEAFF
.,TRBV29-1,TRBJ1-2,CSVDQAEANYGYTF
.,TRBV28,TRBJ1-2,CASSLKGARGRYGYTF
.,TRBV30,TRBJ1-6,CAWRPGSNNSPLHF
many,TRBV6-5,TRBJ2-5,CASRRGLEGQETQYF
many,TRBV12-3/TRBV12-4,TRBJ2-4,CASSLGAGGRWF
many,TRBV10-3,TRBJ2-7,CAISESLGEQYF
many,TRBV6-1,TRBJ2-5,CASGRTEETQYF
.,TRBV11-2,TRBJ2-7,CASSLVGGLAGGSYEQYF
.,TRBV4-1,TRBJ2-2,CASSQEPVAGANTGELLF
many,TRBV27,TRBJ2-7,CASSPTSGGWYEQYF